This T cell receptor (beta chain) is from a study of quantifying T cell responses using KT2 cells. Study as a whole: TCR alpha and beta constant-region primers primed reverse transcription of RNA.

The cDNA 3' end received a ligated oligonucleotide with a UMI. The first PCR ran 3 to 5 cycles with an equimolar RC1.1 and RC1.2 beta primer mix. TCRdb passed the UMI-ligation and nested PCR reads through MiXCR, listing each CDR3 protein once. The sample shows over 55,000 distinct CDR3 sequences, over 9% of them seen only once. The sample is PBMC spiked with counted cells of clone KT2. This clonotype was seen a few times. Sequenced sample: PBMCs spiked with cells of the T cell clone KT2. This TCR derives from a human donor.

This CDR3 reads CSASRRWLGTDTQYF. Here the CDR3 DNA reads TGCAGTGCTAGTCGACGATGGCTAGGCACAGATACGCAGTATTTT. This chain connects TRBV20-1 to TRBJ2-3; D is undetermined. CDR3 length: 15 residues. Germline V CDR1 and CDR2: DFQATT, SNEGSKA (reference sequence). The germline V and J ends were trimmed by 3 bases and 1 base, with 14 bases remaining between them.